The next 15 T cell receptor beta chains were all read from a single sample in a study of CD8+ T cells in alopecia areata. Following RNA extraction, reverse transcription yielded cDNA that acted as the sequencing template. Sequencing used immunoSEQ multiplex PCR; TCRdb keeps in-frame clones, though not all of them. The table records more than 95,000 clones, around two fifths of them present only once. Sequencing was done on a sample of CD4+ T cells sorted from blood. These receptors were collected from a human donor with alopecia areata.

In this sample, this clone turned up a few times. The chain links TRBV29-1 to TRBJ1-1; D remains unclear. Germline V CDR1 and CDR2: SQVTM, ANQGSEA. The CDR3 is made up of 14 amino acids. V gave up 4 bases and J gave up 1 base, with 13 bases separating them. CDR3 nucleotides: TGCAGCGTTGGGGTCCACCGGGAGAACACTGAAGCTTTCTTT. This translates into CSVGVHRENTEAFF.

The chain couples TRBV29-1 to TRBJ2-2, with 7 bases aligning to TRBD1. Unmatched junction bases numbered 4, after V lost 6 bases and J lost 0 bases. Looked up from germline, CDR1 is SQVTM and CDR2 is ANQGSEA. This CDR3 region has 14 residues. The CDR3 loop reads CSVLTGTNTGELFF. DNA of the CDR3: TGCAGCGTATTGACAGGGACGAACACCGGGGAGCTGTTTTTT.

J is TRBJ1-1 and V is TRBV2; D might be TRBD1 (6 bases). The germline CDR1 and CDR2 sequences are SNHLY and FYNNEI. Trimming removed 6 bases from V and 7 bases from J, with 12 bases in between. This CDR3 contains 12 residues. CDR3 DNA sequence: TGTGCCAGCAGAGGGGGTTGGGATGAAGCTTTCTTT. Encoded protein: CASRGGWDEAFF.

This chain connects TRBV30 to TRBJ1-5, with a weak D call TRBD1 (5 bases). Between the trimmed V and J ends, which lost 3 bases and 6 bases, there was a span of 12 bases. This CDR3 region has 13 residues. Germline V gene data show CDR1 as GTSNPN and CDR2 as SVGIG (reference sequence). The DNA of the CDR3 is TGTGCCTGGAGCCCTTCGGGGGTTCAGCCCCAGCATTTT. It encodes CAWSPSGVQPQHF.

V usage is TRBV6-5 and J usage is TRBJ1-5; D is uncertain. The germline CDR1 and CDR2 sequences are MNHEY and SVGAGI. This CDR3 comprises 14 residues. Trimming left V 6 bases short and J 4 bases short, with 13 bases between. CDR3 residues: CASSPERVNQPQHF. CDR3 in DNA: TGTGCCAGCAGCCCCGAGAGGGTGAATCAGCCCCAGCATTTT.

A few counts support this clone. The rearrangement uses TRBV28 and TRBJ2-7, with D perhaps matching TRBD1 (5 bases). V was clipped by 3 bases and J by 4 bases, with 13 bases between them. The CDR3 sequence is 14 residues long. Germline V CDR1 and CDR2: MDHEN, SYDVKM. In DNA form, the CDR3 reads TGTGCCAGCAGTTTGGGTGGACAACCGTACGAGCAGTACTTC. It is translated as CASSLGGQPYEQYF.

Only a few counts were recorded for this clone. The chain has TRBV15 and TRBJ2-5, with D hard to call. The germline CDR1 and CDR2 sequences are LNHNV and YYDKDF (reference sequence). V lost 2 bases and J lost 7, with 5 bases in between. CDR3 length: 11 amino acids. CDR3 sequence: CATSRPGTQYF. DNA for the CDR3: TGTGCCACCAGCAGACCGGGGACCCAGTACTTC.

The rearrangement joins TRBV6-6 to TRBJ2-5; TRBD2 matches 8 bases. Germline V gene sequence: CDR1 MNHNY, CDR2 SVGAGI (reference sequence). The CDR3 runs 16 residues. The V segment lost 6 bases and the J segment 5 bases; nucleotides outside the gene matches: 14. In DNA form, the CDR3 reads TGTGCCAGCAGGGGAACAACTAGCGGAAGAGGGGAGACCCAGTACTTC. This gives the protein CASRGTTSGRGETQYF.

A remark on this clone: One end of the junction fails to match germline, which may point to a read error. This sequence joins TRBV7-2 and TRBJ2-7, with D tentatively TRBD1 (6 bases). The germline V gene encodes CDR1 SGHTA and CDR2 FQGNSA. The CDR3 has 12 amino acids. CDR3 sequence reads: CASSLTPGERNF. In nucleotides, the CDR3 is TGTGCCAGCAGCTTAACCCCAGGGGAGAGAAACTTC.

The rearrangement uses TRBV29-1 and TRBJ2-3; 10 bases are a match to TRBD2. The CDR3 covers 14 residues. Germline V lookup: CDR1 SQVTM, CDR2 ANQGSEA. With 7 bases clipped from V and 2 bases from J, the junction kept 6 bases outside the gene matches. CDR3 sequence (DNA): TGCAGCGGGGAGACTAGCGGGCCCACAGATACGCAGTATTTT. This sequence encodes CSGETSGPTDTQYF.

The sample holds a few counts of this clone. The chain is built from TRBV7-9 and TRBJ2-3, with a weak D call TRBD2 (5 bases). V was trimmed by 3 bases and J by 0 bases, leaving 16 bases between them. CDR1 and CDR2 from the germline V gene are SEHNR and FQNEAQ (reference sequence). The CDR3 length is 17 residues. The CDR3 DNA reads TGTGCCAGCAGCTTCCCCCAAGTGGCGGGTAGCACAGATACGCAGTATTTT. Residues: CASSFPQVAGSTDTQYF.

The CDR3 here is CSEVDAGTEAFF. The CDR3 nucleotides are TGCAGCGAAGTCGACGCCGGGACTGAAGCTTTCTTT. The chain carries TRBV29-1 and TRBJ1-1, with D uncertain. The CDR3 length is 12 residues. Between the trimmed V and J ends, which lost 7 bases and 5 bases, there was a span of 14 bases. Germline V CDR1 and CDR2: SQVTM, ANQGSEA.

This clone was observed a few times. CDR3 in DNA: TGTGCCAGCACGGGACGACGCATCAATGAGCAGTTCTTC. Translation: CASTGRRINEQFF. The chain links TRBV2 to TRBJ2-1; TRBD1 or TRBD2 may be the D gene (5 bases each). The germline CDR1 and CDR2 sequences are SNHLY and FYNNEI. The CDR3 runs 13 residues. The V end was cut by 7 bases, the J end by 6 bases, with 13 bases between.

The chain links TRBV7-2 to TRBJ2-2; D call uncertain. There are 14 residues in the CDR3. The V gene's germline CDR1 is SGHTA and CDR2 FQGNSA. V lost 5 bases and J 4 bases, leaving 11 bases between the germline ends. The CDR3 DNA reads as TGTGCCAGCAGCCTAGTGATGAGCACCGGGGAGCTGTTTTTT. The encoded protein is CASSLVMSTGELFF.

The CDR3 region has the DNA TGTGCCAGCAGCTTAGAGGGAGGGCGGAAGCCCCAGCATTTT. It translates to CASSLEGGRKPQHF. J is TRBJ1-5 and V is TRBV7-2; no clear D. The V end lost 1 base, the J end lost 8 bases, and 12 bases lay between the germline ends. Germline V gene data show CDR1 as SGHTA and CDR2 as FQGNSA. The CDR3 runs 14 residues.